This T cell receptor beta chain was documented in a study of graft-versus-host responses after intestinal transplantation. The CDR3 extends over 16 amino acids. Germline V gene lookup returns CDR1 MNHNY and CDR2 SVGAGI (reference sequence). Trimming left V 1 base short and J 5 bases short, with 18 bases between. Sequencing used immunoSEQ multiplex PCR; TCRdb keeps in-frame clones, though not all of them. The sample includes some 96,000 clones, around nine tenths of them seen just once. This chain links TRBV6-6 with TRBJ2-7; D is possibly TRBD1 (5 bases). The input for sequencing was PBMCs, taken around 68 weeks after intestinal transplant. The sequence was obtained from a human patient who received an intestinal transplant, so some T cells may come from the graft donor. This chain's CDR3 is CASSYWKGQGVDEQYF. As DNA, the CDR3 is TGTGCCAGCAGTTACTGGAAAGGCCAGGGTGTCGACGAGCAGTACTTC.